The clone carrying this T cell receptor beta chain was recorded at least ten times. Its antigen remains unidentified. Individual cDNA molecules each received unique molecular identifiers attached to them. TCRdb itself ran the 5' RACE reads through MiXCR, one entry per CDR3 protein. The sample records over 75,000 distinct CDR3 sequences, about 13% being singletons. The V segment lost 4 bases and the J segment 3 bases; nucleotides outside the gene matches: 11. Germline values: CDR1 LNHNV, CDR2 YYDKDF (reference sequence). The CDR3 extends over 16 amino acids. This specimen belongs to a study of early T cells in non-severe SARS-CoV-2 infection. As for the study in general: Whole-blood bulk RNA, unsorted, was sequenced, and chains were unpaired.

Points from the study as a whole: Missing private and CD4 specificities, VDJdb matching favored anti-spike CD8 responses.

This receptor was identified in an adult who was a healthcare worker with PCR-confirmed SARS-CoV-2 infection or an uninfected control (not recorded which). The sample consisted of whole blood. The rearrangement links TRBV15 to TRBJ1-2; 7 nucleotides match TRBD1. The CDR3 spells CATSTPGVGTDYGYTF. In nucleotides, the CDR3 is TGTGCCACCAGCACCCCTGGGGTCGGGACAGACTATGGCTACACCTTC.